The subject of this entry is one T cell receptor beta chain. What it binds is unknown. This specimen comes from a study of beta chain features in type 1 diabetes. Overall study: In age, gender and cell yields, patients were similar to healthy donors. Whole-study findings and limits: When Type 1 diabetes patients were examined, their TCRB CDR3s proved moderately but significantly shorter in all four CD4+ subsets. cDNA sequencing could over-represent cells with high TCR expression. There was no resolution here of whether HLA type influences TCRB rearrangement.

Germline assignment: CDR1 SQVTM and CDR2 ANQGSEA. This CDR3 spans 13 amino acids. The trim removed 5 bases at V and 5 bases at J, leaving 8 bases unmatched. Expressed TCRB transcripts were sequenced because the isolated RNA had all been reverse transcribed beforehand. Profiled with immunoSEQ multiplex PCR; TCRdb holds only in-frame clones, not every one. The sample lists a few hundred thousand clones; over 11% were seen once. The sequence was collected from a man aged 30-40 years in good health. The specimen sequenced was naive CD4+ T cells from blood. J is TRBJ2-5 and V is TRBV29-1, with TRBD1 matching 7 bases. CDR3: CSVSDRVGETQYF. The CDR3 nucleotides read TGCAGCGTTTCCGACAGGGTTGGGGAGACCCAGTACTTC.